This entry is about one TCR beta chain. Its antigen is unidentified. Germline V CDR1 and CDR2: SGHTA, FQGNSA. This CDR3 is built from 13 residues. Trimming removed 3 bases at V and 6 bases at J, with 9 bases between. The sample belongs to a study of post-analysis software for immune sequencing data. General study findings and limits: Those with multiple sclerosis, the patient group, showed significantly lower normalized Chao1 diversity than controls. Comparison of patients with controls showed five TRBV segments more frequent in patients, TRBV5-6, TRBV5-1 and TRBV20-1 among them.

TCR beta cDNA libraries included unique molecular identifiers. Out of roughly 0.95 to 10 million T cells, about 520,000 cDNA molecules were generated. Each CDR3 protein is one row after TCRdb ran MiXCR on the PCR reads. The data contain fewer than 850,000 distinct CDR3 sequences, 25% to 30% of them singletons. The origin of this receptor is a girl under 18 with multiple sclerosis. The sequencing input was blood. The chain is built from TRBV7-2 and TRBJ2-1; maybe TRBD2 (5 bases). In DNA form, the CDR3 reads TGTGCCAGCAGCTTTCAGAGGGCCAATGAGCAGTTCTTC. The encoded protein is CASSFQRANEQFF.